This record concerns one T cell receptor (beta chain) sequence. Antigen specificity is unknown. Scientists made TCR beta libraries using quantitative 5'-RACE with molecular barcodes. TCRdb itself ran the 5' RACE reads through MiXCR, one entry per CDR3 protein. The data contain 470,000 or so distinct CDR3 sequences, 25% to 30% of them singletons. The data derive from a study of CD8 T cells in ankylosing spondylitis. General study results and limits: It appeared that ankylosing spondylitis blood was characterized by a TCR beta motif of under ten highly homologous variants.

The sequence was collected from a male donor with ankylosing spondylitis. Specimen: blood, either unsorted or a sorted T cell fraction (not recorded which).

CDR3 sequence (DNA): TGCATAAAGCCGGGACAGCAACCCTCTGAGGATGGCTACACCTTC. Its protein is CIKPGQQPSEDGYTF. The rearrangement uses TRBV20-1 and TRBJ1-2, with TRBD1 matching over 7 bases. Looked up from germline, CDR1 is DFQATT and CDR2 is SNEGSKA (reference sequence). CDR3 length: 15 amino acids.